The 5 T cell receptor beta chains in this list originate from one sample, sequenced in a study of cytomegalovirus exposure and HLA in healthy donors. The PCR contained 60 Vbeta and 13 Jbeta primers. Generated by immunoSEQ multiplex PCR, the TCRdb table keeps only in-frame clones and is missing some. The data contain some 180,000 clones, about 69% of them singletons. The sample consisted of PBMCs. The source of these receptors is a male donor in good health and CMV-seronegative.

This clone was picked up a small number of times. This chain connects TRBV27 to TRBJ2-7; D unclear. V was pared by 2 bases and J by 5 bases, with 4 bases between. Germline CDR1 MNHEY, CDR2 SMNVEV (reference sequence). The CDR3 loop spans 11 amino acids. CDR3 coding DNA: TGTGCCAGCAGTTTAGTCAACGAGCAGTACTTC. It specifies CASSLVNEQYF.

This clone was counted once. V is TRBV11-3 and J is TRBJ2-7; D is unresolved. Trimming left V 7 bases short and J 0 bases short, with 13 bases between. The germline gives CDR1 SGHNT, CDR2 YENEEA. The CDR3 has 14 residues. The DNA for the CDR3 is TGTGCCAGCACGATAAGTAGCCTCTCCTACGAGCAGTACTTC. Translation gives CASTISSLSYEQYF.

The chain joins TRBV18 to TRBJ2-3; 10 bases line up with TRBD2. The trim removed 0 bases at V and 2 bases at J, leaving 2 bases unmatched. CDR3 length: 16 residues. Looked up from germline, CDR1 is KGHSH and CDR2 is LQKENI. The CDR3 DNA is TGTGCCAGCTCACCACCTCTAGCGGGGGACACAGATACGCAGTATTTT. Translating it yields CASSPPLAGDTDTQYF.

The CDR3 spells CASTPSTGYSSGNTIYF. In DNA form, the CDR3 reads TGTGCCAGCACCCCATCGACAGGGTACAGCTCTGGAAACACCATATATTTT. J is TRBJ1-3 and V is TRBV2; the match to TRBD1 covers 7 bases. The CDR3 loop spans 17 amino acids. V was clipped by 7 bases and J by 0 bases; unmatched bases: 12. Germline CDR1 is SNHLY and CDR2 is FYNNEI.

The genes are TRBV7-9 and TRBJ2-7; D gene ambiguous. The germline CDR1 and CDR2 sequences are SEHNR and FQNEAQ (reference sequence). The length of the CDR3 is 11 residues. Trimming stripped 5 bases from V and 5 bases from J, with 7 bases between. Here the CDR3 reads CASSPRDEQYF. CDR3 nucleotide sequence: TGTGCCAGCAGCCCTCGCGACGAGCAGTACTTC.